This T cell receptor beta chain was captured by sequencing in a study of CD8 T cells in ankylosing spondylitis. General study results and limits: Peripheral blood samples showed relatively rare disease-linked clones, and these clones were CD8+.

As for this clonotype: Its matching antigen is unknown.

This CDR3 has 12 residues. V lost 11 bases, J lost 6 bases, and 13 bases lay in between. Germline V gene sequence: CDR1 SNHLY, CDR2 FYNNEI. MiXCR, applied by TCRdb to the 5' RACE reads, yields one record per CDR3 protein. In the table there are 120,000 to 150,000 distinct CDR3 sequences, 7% to 10% of which are singletons. The sample taken for sequencing was synovial fluid, either unsorted or a sorted T cell fraction (not recorded which). The origin of this receptor is a male donor with ankylosing spondylitis. The genes are TRBV2 and TRBJ1-4; D not resolved. CDR3: CAGRAGYEKLFF. The CDR3 nucleotides read TGTGCCGGAAGGGCGGGATATGAAAAACTGTTTTTT.